Sequencing of this T cell receptor beta chain was carried out in a study of human T cells and chemical hapten exposure (dated by TCRdb to the early 2020s). Regarding the research as a whole: For sensitization, 2% DPC in acetone was applied to an approximately 2 cm by approximately 2 cm area of upper inner arm skin. Patients additionally received weekly therapeutic DPC doses to the scalp throughout the approximately 22-week study period. Patch testing was done on the upper back using Finn chambers containing 0.01% DPC, and results were scored after 6 days according to International Contact Dermatitis Research Group standards. Most of the patients in the cohort were female, and the cohort covered alopecia areata with under or over 50% scalp involvement, alopecia totalis and alopecia universalis. The libraries were sequenced as a pool, and the TCR yield per sample differed mostly because of small variations in library volumes within the pool. This study followed changes in the peripheral blood TCR repertoire in vivo during primary and secondary sensitization of alopecia patients to the hapten diphenylcyclopropenone (DPC). Blood samples were taken from patients before sensitization (week 0) and at 2, 6 and about 24 weeks after DPC sensitization. Blood for TCR sequencing was provided by twenty-nine alopecia patients at one to four time points (pre-sensitization, 2, 6 and 24 weeks).

The library was generated by RACE. Sequencing was carried out with a NextSeq 500. Library preparation attached unique molecular identifiers to individual cDNA molecules for quantitative, reproducible TCR counting. Both TCR alpha and TCR beta chains were sequenced from each blood RNA sample. The study's processing was this. A median of about 87,000 TCRs per sample was observed, with a range of roughly 20,000 to 750,000. The Decombinator software suite was used to annotate the V, J and CDR3 of the TCR reads. For the PS versus PT1 abundance plots, all samples were subsampled to the same number of TCRs (28,000). TCRs were defined as expanded if absent before sensitization and observed at least eight times at the 2-week time point. In-frame beta chains were kept once TCRdb had trimmed the public reads at Q25 with fastp and called clones with MiXCR. Rows matching on CDR3 protein sequence are summarized as one entry with the most common DNA and genes. V and J calls and clone size were set by TCRdb, not the authors. The sample table contains tens of thousands of distinct CDR3 sequences; only one count was recorded for over 7.5% of them. Jointly, the top ten make up roughly 13% of the sample.

Points the paper makes about the study in general: After repeated subsampling, the strength of the expansion versus patch-test correlation and the threshold at which it became significant changed. No change with DPC sensitization was found in the number of TCRs above 1 in 1000 frequency, and no evidence of global repertoire structure alterations was found. Because every patient had alopecia, a presumed autoimmune disease, the patients' immune response might differ from that of healthy individuals. A positive correlation was found between the number of PT1 expanded TCRs and patch test score, with significance reached at thresholds 8, 16 and 32 but not 4. Compared with pre-sensitization or healthy control sets, expanded TCRs formed significantly more large CDR3 similarity clusters, which is consistent with antigen-driven responses.

The CDR3, from cysteine to phenylalanine, totals 13 residues. Only CDR3 DNA is held: 39 bases, read in frame from base 1. The germline ends are 14 bases apart after V is trimmed by 4 bases and J by 10 bases. The germline V gene gives CDR1 as KGHSH and CDR2 as LQKENI. Worth noting for this clonotype: What antigen it recognizes has not been identified. No base-level quality is on record; no much larger clone is a single base apart.

Sample time point, as interpreted from the label and publication: patch test 1, 2 weeks after DPC sensitization. The treatment or condition label, as the study defines it: therapeutic diphenylcyclopropenone sensitization with weekly scalp DPC. At every patch-test visit, the blood draw took place before the patch test was put on. Eligible patients were aged 18 to 70, diagnosed with alopecia, deemed suitable for DPC therapy, and excluded if pregnant. Unfractionated whole blood was collected in Tempus Blood RNA tubes, and total RNA was extracted from that blood. The rearrangement joined TRBV18 to TRBJ1-5; the D gene assignment is ambiguous. The sample consisted of whole blood, taken in connection with sensitization to the hapten diphenylcyclopropenone (DPC). This TCR was sampled from a woman in her thirties or forties with alopecia areata. Some clones in this sample may be carry-over from other donors' samples. Here the CDR3 is given as CASSRTDGAPQHF. Read as DNA, the sequence is TGTGCCAGCTCACGGACGGACGGAGCTCCCCAGCATTTT.